The clone carrying this T cell receptor (beta chain) is a singleton in its sample. Its matching antigen is unknown. Use of 60 Vbeta and 13 Jbeta primers characterized the PCR. Sequencing was performed with immunoSEQ multiplex PCR; in TCRdb, only in-frame clones are kept and a portion is missing. The data show 100,000 to 120,000 clones, roughly 80% seen once. This sample is part of a study of cytomegalovirus exposure and HLA in healthy donors. Notes on the study in general: In a later analysis, a missense DCLRE1C variant was linked to TCR beta V- and J-gene trimming. In an earlier analysis, about 87% or about 30%: the productive usage of most TCR beta V segments. The study flagged roughly 150 TCR beta chains as cytomegalovirus-associated. Many donors carried some public TCRs, although rarity characterized most TCR sequences.

CDR1 and CDR2 from the germline V gene are MGHRA and YSYEKL. V was shortened by 4 bases and J by 8 bases, with 14 bases between the two germline ends. CDR3 size: 13 residues. The V call is TRBV4-1, the J call TRBJ1-2, with unresolved D. The specimen sequenced was PBMCs. The clonotype was recovered from a man aged 25 to 40 in good health and CMV-seropositive. This CDR3 is CASSPLGEVGYTF. For the CDR3, the DNA is TGCGCCAGCAGCCCCCTCGGGGAGGTAGGCTACACCTTC.